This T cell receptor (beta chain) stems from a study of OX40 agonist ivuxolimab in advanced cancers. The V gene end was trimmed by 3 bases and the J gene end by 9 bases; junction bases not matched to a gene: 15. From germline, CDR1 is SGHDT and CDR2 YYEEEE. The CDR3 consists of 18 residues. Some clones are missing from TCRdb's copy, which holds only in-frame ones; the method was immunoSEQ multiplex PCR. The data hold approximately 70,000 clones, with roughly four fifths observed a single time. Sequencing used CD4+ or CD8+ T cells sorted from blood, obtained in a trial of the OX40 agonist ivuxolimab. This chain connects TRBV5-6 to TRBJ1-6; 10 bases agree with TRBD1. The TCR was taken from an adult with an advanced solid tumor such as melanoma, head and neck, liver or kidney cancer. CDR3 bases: TGTGCCAGCAGCTCCCGGATCGGACAGGGGGGTAATGCTTCACCCCTCCACTTT. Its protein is CASSSRIGQGGNASPLHF.